Presented here are 9 T cell receptor beta chains from one specimen sequenced in a study of long-term antiretroviral therapy in people with HIV. Assay version v3.0 of immunoSEQ was used, and it was run at survey level. Method: immunoSEQ multiplex PCR; TCRdb's copy keeps in-frame clones and lacks some. Of about 24,000 clones listed, 80% to 85% are singletons. Sample: unsorted PBMCs, taken about 4.1 years after starting antiretroviral therapy. These receptor sequences come from a man under 40 with HIV.

The chain has TRBV4-1 and TRBJ1-4; 9 nucleotides agree with TRBD1. The V and J ends lost 3 bases and 8 bases, in that order; junction bases with no gene match: 7. The CDR3 contains 15 residues. From germline, CDR1 is MGHRA and CDR2 YSYEKL. CDR3: CASSQSGTGYEKLFF. CDR3 sequence (DNA): TGCGCCAGCAGCCAGTCCGGGACAGGGTACGAAAAACTGTTTTTT.

The CDR3 loop is CASSKGQPANYGYTF. The CDR3 DNA reads as TGCGCCAGCAGCAAGGGACAGCCAGCTAACTATGGCTACACCTTC. The chain carries TRBV5-1 and TRBJ1-2; TRBD1 matches at 7 bases. CDR1 SGHRS and CDR2 YFSETQ come from the germline V gene. V lost 4 bases to trimming and J lost 0 bases; unmatched junction nucleotides: 6. The length of the CDR3 is 15 residues.

The chain uses TRBV4-1 and TRBJ2-3; 10 bases match TRBD2. CDR1 and CDR2 (germline): MGHRA, YSYEKL. This CDR3 has 17 residues. The ends lost 0 bases at V and 4 bases at J; junction bases unmatched: 7. The CDR3: CASSQDRGTSGADTQYF. The CDR3 region has the DNA TGCGCCAGCAGCCAAGATCGTGGCACTAGCGGGGCAGATACGCAGTATTTT.

V and J are TRBV6-4 and TRBJ2-1, with 12 bases aligning to TRBD2. J lost 4 bases, V lost 6 bases, and 4 bases had no gene match. Germline-derived CDR1 and CDR2 are MRHNA and SNTAGT. This CDR3 comprises 15 residues. DNA for the CDR3: TGTGCCAGCAGCCCGACTAGCGGGAGATACAATGAGCAGTTCTTC. Protein product: CASSPTSGRYNEQFF.

V usage is TRBV19 and J usage is TRBJ2-2, with no clear D. Germline loops: CDR1 LNHDA, CDR2 SQIVND (reference sequence). The CDR3 runs to 12 residues. Trimming removed 3 bases at V and 4 bases at J, with 3 bases between. CDR3 residues: CASSIATGELFF. CDR3 DNA: TGTGCCAGTAGTATTGCCACCGGGGAGCTGTTTTTT.

The rearrangement uses TRBV10-3 and TRBJ2-2; a weak D match, TRBD1 (5 bases). The V and J ends lost 9 bases and 5 bases respectively, with 16 bases between them. Germline CDR1 is ENHRY and CDR2 is SYGVKD. The CDR3 spans 14 residues. In DNA form, the CDR3 reads TGTGCCATTCCCAGGGATGCGAGGACCGGGGAGCTGTTTTTT. Its translation: CAIPRDARTGELFF.

V and J are TRBV10-3 and TRBJ1-1, with 7 bases lining up with TRBD1. With V trimmed by 4 bases and J by 1 base, 9 bases remained unmatched. CDR3 length equals 16 residues. Germline assignment: CDR1 ENHRY and CDR2 SYGVKD. The CDR3: CAISVSETGTNTEAFF. The CDR3 coding sequence is TGTGCCATCAGTGTATCAGAGACAGGGACGAACACTGAAGCTTTCTTT.

The chain employs TRBV5-1 and TRBJ2-3, with 8 bases identical to TRBD2. The germline V gene has CDR1 SGHRS and CDR2 YFSETQ. The CDR3 has 14 residues. Trimming removed 4 bases from V and 5 bases from J; junction bases left unmatched: 6. DNA for the CDR3: TGCGCCAGCAGCCCCGGACTAGCAGGAGATACGCAGTATTTT. Translated: CASSPGLAGDTQYF.

The chain has TRBV5-4 and TRBJ2-1, with TRBD2 as a possible D gene (6 bases). The ends were cut back, 2 bases at V and 2 bases at J, with 20 bases in the middle. From germline, CDR1 is SGHNT and CDR2 YYREEE (reference sequence). The CDR3 loop spans 18 amino acids. CDR3 sequence: CASSFGVVLRDPYNEQFF. The CDR3 coding sequence is TGTGCCAGCAGCTTTGGCGTGGTCTTGCGGGACCCCTACAATGAGCAGTTCTTC.